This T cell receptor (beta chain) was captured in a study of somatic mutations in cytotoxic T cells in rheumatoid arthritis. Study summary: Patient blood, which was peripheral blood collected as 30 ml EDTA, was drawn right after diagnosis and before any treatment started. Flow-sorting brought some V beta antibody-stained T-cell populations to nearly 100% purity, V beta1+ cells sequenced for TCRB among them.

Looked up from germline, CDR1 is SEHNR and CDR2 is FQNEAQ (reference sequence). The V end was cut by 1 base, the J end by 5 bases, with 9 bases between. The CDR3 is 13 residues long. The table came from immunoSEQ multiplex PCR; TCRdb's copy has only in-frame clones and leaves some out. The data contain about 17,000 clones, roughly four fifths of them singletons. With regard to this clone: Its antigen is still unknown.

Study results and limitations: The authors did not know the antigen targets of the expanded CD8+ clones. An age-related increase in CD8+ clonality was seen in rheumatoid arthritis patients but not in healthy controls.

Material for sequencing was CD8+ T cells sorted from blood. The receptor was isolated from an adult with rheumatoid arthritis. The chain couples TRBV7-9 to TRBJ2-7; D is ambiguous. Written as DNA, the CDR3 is TGTGCCAGCAGCTTAGTTCGAGGCCACGAGCAGTACTTC. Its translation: CASSLVRGHEQYF.